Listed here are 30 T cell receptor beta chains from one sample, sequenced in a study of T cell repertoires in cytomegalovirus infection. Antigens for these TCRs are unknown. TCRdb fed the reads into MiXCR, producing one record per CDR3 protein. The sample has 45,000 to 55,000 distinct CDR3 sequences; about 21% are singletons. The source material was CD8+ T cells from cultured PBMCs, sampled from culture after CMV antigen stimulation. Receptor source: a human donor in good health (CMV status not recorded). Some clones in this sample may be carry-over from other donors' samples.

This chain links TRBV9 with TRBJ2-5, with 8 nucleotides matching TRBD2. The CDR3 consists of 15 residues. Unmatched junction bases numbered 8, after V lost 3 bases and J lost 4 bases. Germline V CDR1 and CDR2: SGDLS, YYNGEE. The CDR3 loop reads CASSGGNSGTETQYF. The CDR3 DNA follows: TGTGCCAGCAGCGGGGGTAATAGCGGGACAGAGACCCAGTACTTC. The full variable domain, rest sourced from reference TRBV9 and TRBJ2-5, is DSGVTQTPKHLITATGQRVTLRCSPRSGDLSVYWYQQSLDQGLQFLIQYYNGEERAKGNILERFSAQQFPDLHSELNLSSLELGDSALYFCASSGGNSGTETQYFGPGTRLLVL.

The chain's CDR3 is CASSIQRGLDQPQHF. The CDR3 DNA reads as TGTGCCAGTAGTATCCAAAGAGGTCTTGATCAGCCCCAGCATTTT. This sequence joins TRBV19 and TRBJ1-5, with D unresolved. Germline CDR1 and CDR2: LNHDA and SQIVND (reference sequence). The length of the CDR3 is 15 residues. V dropped 3 bases and J dropped 5 bases, with 14 bases sitting between them. Based on the CDR3 plus reference TRBV19 and TRBJ1-5, the full variable domain is DGGITQSPKYLFRKEGQNVTLSCEQNLNHDAMYWYRQDPGQGLRLIYYSQIVNDFQKGDIAEGYSVSREKKESFPLTVTSAQKNPTAFYLCASSIQRGLDQPQHFGDGTRLSIL.

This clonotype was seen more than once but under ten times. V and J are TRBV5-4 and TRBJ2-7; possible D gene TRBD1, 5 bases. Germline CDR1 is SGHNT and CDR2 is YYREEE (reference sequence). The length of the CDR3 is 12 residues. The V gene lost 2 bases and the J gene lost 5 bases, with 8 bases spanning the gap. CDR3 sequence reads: CASSFPGNEQYF. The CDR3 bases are TGTGCCAGCAGCTTCCCAGGGAACGAGCAGTACTTC.

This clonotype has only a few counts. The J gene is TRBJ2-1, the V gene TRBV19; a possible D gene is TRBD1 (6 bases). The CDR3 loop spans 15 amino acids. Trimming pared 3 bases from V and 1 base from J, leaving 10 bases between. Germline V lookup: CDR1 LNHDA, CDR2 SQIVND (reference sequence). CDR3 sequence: CASSIEGESYNEQFF. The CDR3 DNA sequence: TGTGCCAGTAGTATCGAGGGGGAGTCCTACAATGAGCAGTTCTTC.

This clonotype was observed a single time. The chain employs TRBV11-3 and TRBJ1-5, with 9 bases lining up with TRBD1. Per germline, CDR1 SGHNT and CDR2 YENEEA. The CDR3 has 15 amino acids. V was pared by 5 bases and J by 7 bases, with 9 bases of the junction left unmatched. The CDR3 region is CASSDRDRVDQPQHF. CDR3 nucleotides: TGTGCCAGCAGCGACCGGGACAGGGTGGACCAGCCCCAGCATTTT.

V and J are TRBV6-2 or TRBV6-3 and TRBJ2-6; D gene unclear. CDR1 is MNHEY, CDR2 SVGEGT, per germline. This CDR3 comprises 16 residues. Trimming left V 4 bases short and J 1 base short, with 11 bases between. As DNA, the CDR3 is TGTGCCAGCAGTTCCCTCGTGGAGTCTGGGGCCAACGTCCTGACTTTC. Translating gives CASSSLVESGANVLTF.

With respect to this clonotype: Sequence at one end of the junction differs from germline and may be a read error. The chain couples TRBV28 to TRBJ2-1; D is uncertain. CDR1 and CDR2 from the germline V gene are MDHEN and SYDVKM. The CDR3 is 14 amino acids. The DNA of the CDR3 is TGTGCCAGCACTTTAGCCTCAGAGTACAATGAGCAGTTCTTC. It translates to CASTLASEYNEQFF.

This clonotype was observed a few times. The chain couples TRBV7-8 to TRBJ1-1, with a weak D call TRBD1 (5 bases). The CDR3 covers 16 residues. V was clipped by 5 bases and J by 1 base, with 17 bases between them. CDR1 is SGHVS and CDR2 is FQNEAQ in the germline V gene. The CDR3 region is CASSPYRWGGNTEAFF. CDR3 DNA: TGTGCCAGCAGCCCCTATCGCTGGGGGGGGAACACTGAAGCTTTCTTT.

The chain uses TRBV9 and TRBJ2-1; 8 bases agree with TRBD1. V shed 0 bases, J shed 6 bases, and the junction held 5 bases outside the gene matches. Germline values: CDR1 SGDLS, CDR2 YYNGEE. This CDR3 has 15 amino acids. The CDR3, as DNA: TGTGCCAGCAGCGTAGGCGGGACAGGTTCCAATGAGCAGTTCTTC. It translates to CASSVGGTGSNEQFF.

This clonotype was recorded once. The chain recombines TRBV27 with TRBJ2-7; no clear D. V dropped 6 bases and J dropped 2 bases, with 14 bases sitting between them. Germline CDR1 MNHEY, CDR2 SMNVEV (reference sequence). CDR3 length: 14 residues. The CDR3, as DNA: TGTGCCAGCAGCCCTTACTCTCTAACCTACGAGCAGTACTTC. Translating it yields CASSPYSLTYEQYF.

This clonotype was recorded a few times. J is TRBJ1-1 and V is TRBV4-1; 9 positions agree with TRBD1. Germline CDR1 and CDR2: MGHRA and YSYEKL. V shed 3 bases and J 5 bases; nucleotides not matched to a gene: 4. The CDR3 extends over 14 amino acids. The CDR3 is CASSQDDRGTEAFF. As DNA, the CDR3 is TGCGCCAGCAGCCAGGATGACAGGGGGACTGAAGCTTTCTTT.

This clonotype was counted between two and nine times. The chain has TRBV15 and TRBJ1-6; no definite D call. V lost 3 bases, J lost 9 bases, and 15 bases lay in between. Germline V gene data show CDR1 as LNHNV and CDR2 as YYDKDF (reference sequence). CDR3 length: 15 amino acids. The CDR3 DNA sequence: TGTGCCACCAGCAGGGACCGGGCCTCTTCTTCACCCCTCCACTTT. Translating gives CATSRDRASSSPLHF.

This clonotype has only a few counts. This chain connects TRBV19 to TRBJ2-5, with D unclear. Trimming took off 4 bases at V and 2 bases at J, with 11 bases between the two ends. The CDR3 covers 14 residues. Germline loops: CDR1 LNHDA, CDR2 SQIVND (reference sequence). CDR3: CASSRMAKQETQYF. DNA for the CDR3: TGTGCCAGTAGTAGGATGGCCAAGCAAGAGACCCAGTACTTC.

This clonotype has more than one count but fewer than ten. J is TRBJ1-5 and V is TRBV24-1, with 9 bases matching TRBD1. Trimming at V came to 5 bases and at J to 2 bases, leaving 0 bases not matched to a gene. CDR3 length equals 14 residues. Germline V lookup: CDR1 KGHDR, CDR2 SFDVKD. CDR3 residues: CATSGDRGNQPQHF. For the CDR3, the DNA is TGTGCCACCAGTGGGGACAGGGGCAATCAGCCCCAGCATTTT.

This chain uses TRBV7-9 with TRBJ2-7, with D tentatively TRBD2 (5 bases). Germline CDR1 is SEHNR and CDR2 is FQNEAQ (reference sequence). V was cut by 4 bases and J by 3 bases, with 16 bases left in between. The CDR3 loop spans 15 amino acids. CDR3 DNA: TGTGCCAGCAGCTCCCGGGATAGGAAGATCTACGAGCAGTACTTC. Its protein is CASSSRDRKIYEQYF.

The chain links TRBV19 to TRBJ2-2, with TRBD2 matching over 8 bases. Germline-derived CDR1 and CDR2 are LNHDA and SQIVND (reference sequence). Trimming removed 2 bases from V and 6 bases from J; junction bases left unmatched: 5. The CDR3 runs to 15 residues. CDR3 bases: TGTGCCAGTAGTATAAGCGGGAGCGGGTCCGGGGAGCTGTTTTTT. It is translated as CASSISGSGSGELFF.

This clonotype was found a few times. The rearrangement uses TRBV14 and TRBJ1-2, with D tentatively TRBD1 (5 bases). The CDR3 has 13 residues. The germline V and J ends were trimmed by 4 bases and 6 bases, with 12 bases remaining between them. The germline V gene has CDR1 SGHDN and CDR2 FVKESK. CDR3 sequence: CASSPGRDHGYTF. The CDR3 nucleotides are TGTGCCAGCAGCCCAGGGAGGGATCATGGCTACACCTTC.

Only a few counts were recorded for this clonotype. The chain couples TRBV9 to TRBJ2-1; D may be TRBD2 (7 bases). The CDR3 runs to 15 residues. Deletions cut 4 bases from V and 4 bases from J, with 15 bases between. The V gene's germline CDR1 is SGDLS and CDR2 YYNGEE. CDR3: CASSPSGGQYNEQFF. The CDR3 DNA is TGTGCCAGCAGCCCCTCGGGGGGACAATACAATGAGCAGTTCTTC.

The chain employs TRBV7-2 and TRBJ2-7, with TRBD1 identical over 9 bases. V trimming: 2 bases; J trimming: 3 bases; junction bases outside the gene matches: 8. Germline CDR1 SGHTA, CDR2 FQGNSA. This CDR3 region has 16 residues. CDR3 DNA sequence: TGTGCCAGCAGCTTAAGGGGGGACAGGGAGAACTACGAGCAGTACTTC. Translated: CASSLRGDRENYEQYF.

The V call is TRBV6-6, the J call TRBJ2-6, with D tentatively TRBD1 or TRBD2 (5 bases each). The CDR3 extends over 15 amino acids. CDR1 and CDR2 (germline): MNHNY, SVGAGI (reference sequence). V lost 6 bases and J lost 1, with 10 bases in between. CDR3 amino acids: CASRGEGSGANVLTF. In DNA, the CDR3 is TGTGCCAGCAGGGGGGAAGGGTCTGGGGCCAACGTCCTGACTTTC.

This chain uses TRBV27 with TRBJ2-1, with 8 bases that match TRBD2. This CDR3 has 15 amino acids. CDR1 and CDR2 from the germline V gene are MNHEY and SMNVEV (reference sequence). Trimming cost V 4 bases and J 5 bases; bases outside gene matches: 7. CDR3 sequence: CASSSPLTSDNEQFF. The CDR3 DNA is TGTGCCAGCAGTTCTCCCCTGACTAGCGACAATGAGCAGTTCTTC.

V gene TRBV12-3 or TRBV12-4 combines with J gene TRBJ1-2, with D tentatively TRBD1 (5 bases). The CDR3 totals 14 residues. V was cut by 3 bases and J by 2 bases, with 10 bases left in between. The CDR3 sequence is CASSFGQGNYGYTF. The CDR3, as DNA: TGTGCCAGCAGTTTCGGTCAGGGAAACTATGGCTACACCTTC.

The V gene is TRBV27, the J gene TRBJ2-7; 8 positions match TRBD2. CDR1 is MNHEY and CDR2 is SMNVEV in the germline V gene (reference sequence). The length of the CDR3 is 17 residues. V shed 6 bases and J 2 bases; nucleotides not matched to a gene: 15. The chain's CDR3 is CASSYLTSGGKTYEQYF. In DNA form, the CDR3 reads TGTGCCAGCAGCTATCTTACTAGCGGAGGGAAGACCTACGAGCAGTACTTC.

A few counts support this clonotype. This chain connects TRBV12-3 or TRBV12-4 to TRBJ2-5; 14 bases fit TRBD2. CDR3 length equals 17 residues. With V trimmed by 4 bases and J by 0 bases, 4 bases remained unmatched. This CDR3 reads CASSSGTSGRDQETQYF. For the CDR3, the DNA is TGTGCCAGCAGTTCCGGGACTAGCGGGAGAGACCAAGAGACCCAGTACTTC.

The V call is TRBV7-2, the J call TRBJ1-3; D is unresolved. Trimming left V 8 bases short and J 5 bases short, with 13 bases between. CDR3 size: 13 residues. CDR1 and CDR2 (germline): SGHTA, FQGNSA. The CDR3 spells CASPAEERNTIYF. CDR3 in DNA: TGTGCCAGCCCAGCGGAGGAAAGAAACACCATATATTTT. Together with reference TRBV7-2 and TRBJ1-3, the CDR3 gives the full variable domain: GAGVSQSPSNKVTEKGKDVELRCDPISGHTALYWYRQSLGQGLEFLIYFQGNSAPDKSGLPSDRFSAERTGGSVSTLTIQRTQQEDSAVYLCASPAEERNTIYFGEGSWLTVV.

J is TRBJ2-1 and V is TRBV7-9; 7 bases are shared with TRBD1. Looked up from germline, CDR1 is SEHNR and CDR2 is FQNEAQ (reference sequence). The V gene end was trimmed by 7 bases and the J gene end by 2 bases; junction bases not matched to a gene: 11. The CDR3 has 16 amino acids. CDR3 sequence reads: CASTPPFGTAYNEQFF. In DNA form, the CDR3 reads TGTGCCAGCACCCCACCTTTCGGGACAGCCTACAATGAGCAGTTCTTC.

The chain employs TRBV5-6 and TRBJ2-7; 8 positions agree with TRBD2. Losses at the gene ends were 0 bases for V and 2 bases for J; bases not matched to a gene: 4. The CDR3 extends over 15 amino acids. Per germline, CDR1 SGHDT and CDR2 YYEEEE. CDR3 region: CASSLVRREAYEQYF. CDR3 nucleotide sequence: TGTGCCAGCAGCTTGGTGCGGCGGGAGGCCTACGAGCAGTACTTC. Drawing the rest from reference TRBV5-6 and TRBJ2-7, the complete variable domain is DAGVTQSPTHLIKTRGQQVTLRCSPKSGHDTVSWYQQALGQGPQFIFQYYEEEERQRGNFPDRFSGHQFPNYSSELNVNALLLGDSALYLCASSLVRREAYEQYFGPGTRLTVT.

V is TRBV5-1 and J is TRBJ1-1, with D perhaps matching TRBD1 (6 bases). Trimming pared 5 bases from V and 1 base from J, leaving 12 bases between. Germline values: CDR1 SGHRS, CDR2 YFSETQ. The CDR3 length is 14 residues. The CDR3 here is CASSELGANTEAFF. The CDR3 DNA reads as TGCGCCAGCAGTGAGCTGGGGGCGAACACTGAAGCTTTCTTT.

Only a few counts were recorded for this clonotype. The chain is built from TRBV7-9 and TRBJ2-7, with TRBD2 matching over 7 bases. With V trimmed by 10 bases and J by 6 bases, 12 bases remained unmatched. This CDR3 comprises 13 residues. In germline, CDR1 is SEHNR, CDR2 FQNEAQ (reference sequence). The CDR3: CATSRAGMGEQYF. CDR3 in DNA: TGTGCCACCTCTAGAGCGGGGATGGGCGAGCAGTACTTC.

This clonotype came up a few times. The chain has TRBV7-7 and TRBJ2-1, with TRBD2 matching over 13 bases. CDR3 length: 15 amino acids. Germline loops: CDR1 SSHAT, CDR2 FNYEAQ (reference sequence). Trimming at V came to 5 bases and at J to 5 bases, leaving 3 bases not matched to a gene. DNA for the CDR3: TGTGCCAGCAGCCCCGGGACTAGCGGGAACAATGAGCAGTTCTTC. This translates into CASSPGTSGNNEQFF.